Each of the 30 T cell receptor beta chains below was sequenced from the same sample in a study of T cell responses to AZD1222 COVID-19 vaccine. This table comes from immunoSEQ multiplex PCR, and its TCRdb copy is limited to in-frame clones, with some not included. The data show around 84,000 clones, roughly 88% seen once. Source: peripheral blood, taken 28 days after the second AZD1222 dose. These receptor sequences come from an adult who received the AZD1222 COVID-19 vaccine.

J is TRBJ1-5 and V is TRBV5-8; D is possibly TRBD1 (6 bases). The CDR3 runs 15 residues. CDR1 and CDR2 from the germline V gene are SGHTS and YDEGEE. V was cut by 4 bases and J by 3 bases, with 14 bases left in between. For the CDR3, the DNA is TGTGCCAGCAGCCCCGGGACAAACTACAATCAGCCCCAGCATTTT. Its protein is CASSPGTNYNQPQHF.

This chain uses TRBV19 with TRBJ1-1; 9 bases fit TRBD1. This CDR3 comprises 15 residues. CDR1 is LNHDA and CDR2 is SQIVND in the germline V gene (reference sequence). Trimming cost V 0 bases and J 10 bases; bases outside gene matches: 9. CDR3 in DNA: TGTGCCAGTAGTATAGATATGGTGACAGGGGGTCGAGCTTTCTTT. Amino acids: CASSIDMVTGGRAFF.

The J gene is TRBJ1-5, the V gene TRBV6-1; D perhaps matches TRBD1 (5 bases). V gave up 4 bases and J gave up 0 bases, with 16 bases separating them. There are 17 residues in the CDR3. Germline lookup yields CDR1 MNHNS and CDR2 SASEGT. The CDR3 region has the DNA TGTGCCAGCAGTGCCCGATGGGACGGAAATAGCAATCAGCCCCAGCATTTT. As protein: CASSARWDGNSNQPQHF.

The V and J genes are TRBV24-1 and TRBJ1-1, with D uncertain. The CDR3 consists of 15 residues. V lost 5 bases and J 4 bases, leaving 16 bases between the germline ends. Germline V CDR1 and CDR2: KGHDR, SFDVKD. CDR3 in DNA: TGTGCCACCAGTGGCGAAGGGTATTCGGGCACTGAAGCTTTCTTT. This codes for CATSGEGYSGTEAFF.

A word on this clone: A read error may account for a junction end that differs from germline. The V call is TRBV6-1, the J call TRBJ1-3; no firm D call. The CDR3 covers 16 residues. Germline CDR1 and CDR2: MNHNS and SASEGT. CDR3 region: CASSEAGWSPGNTIYF. The CDR3 DNA reads as TGTGCCAGCAGCGAAGCGGGTTGGAGTCCTGGAAACACCATATATTTT.

The chain is built from TRBV6-5 and TRBJ2-2; a possible D gene is TRBD1 (6 bases). CDR3 size: 13 residues. Trimming took off 6 bases at V and 6 bases at J, with 11 bases between the two ends. Looked up from germline, CDR1 is MNHEY and CDR2 is SVGAGI. CDR3 protein: CASSPAGAGELFF. As DNA, the CDR3 is TGTGCCAGCAGCCCCGCAGGGGCCGGGGAGCTGTTTTTT.

The rearrangement uses TRBV7-2 and TRBJ2-3; the D gene is possibly TRBD1 (6 bases). From germline, CDR1 is SGHTA and CDR2 FQGNSA. The V end lost 3 bases, the J end lost 3 bases, and 10 bases lay between the germline ends. The CDR3 length is 14 residues. The CDR3 DNA sequence: TGTGCCAGCAGCTTCTGGGGGCCGACAGATACGCAGTATTTT. Translated, it gives CASSFWGPTDTQYF.

The J gene is TRBJ2-1, the V gene TRBV25-1, with a tentative D call TRBD1 (5 bases). In germline, CDR1 is MGHDK, CDR2 SYGVNS. Trimming shortened V by 2 bases and J by 4 bases, and 12 bases separated the two germline ends. There are 15 residues in the CDR3. The CDR3 loop is CASSETGITYNEQFF. The CDR3 coding sequence is TGTGCCAGCAGTGAAACAGGCATAACATACAATGAGCAGTTCTTC.

In this sample, this clone turned up once. CDR3 sequence reads: CASSFAAGAPGELFF. In DNA form, the CDR3 reads TGTGCCAGCAGCTTCGCCGCCGGGGCACCCGGGGAGCTGTTTTTT. This chain links TRBV7-8 with TRBJ2-2, with D perhaps being TRBD1 or TRBD2 (5 bases each). There are 15 residues in the CDR3. CDR1 is SGHVS and CDR2 is FQNEAQ in the germline V gene. Trimming stripped 3 bases from V and 6 bases from J, with 14 bases between.

As for this clone: Being one base from a much bigger clone, this may be a read error. The rearrangement joins TRBV5-1 to TRBJ1-1; possible D gene TRBD1, 6 bases. Germline CDR1 reads SGHRS; CDR2 reads YFSETQ. CDR3 length: 15 residues. CDR3 sequence reads: CASKPWDNKNTKAFF. The CDR3 region has the DNA TGCGCCAGTAAACCTTGGGACAATAAGAACACTAAAGCTTTCTTT. The full variable domain, with the rest looked up from reference TRBV5-1 and TRBJ1-1, is KAGVTQTPRYLIKTRGQQVTLSCSPISGHRSVSWYQQTPGQGLQFLFEYFSETQRNKGNFPGRFSGRQFSNSRSEMNVSTLELGDSALYLCASKPWDNKNTKAFFGQGTRLTVV.

J is TRBJ2-1 and V is TRBV11-2, with D perhaps matching TRBD1 or TRBD2 (5 bases each). Per germline, CDR1 SGHAT and CDR2 FQNNGV. Deletions cut 5 bases from V and 4 bases from J, with 15 bases between. CDR3 length equals 15 residues. The CDR3 here is CASSLDPGGYNEQFF. The CDR3 bases are TGTGCCAGCAGCCTTGATCCTGGGGGTTACAATGAGCAGTTCTTC.

The V call is TRBV27, the J call TRBJ2-7; 9 bases match TRBD2. This CDR3 has 15 residues. Germline values: CDR1 MNHEY, CDR2 SMNVEV (reference sequence). V lost 5 bases and J lost 5; bases outside the gene matches: 10. The CDR3 sequence is CASSPQRGVRNEQYF. The CDR3 DNA reads TGTGCCAGCAGTCCTCAGCGGGGGGTACGGAACGAGCAGTACTTC.

The genes are TRBV2 and TRBJ2-1; maybe TRBD1 (5 bases). Trimming removed 2 bases at V and 4 bases at J, with 6 bases between. Germline V lookup: CDR1 SNHLY, CDR2 FYNNEI. The CDR3 has 13 amino acids. For the CDR3, the DNA is TGTGCCAGCAGTGAAAAGGGGTACAATGAGCAGTTCTTC. Residues: CASSEKGYNEQFF.

This clone was seen just once. The chain employs TRBV7-6 and TRBJ2-7; D is possibly TRBD1 (6 bases). Germline-derived CDR1 and CDR2 are SGHVS and FNYEAQ. V was pared by 2 bases and J by 3 bases, with 20 bases between. The CDR3 contains 17 residues. CDR3 sequence reads: CASSLIDRADSLYEQYF. The CDR3 DNA is TGTGCCAGCAGCTTAATCGATAGGGCGGACAGTCTCTACGAGCAGTACTTC.

The CDR3 DNA reads TGTGCCAGCAGCTTAGCGATCCAGGGAAGCACTGAAGCTTTCTTT. This codes for CASSLAIQGSTEAFF. The V call is TRBV7-8, the J call TRBJ1-1; D might be TRBD1 (5 bases). CDR1 is SGHVS and CDR2 is FQNEAQ in the germline V gene. The length of the CDR3 is 15 residues. The germline V and J ends were trimmed by 0 bases and 4 bases, with 12 bases remaining between them.

The rearrangement uses TRBV19 and TRBJ1-6, with D perhaps TRBD1 (6 bases). The CDR3 is 13 residues long. Germline CDR1 LNHDA, CDR2 SQIVND (reference sequence). Trimming pared 9 bases from V and 8 bases from J, leaving 14 bases between. CDR3 residues: CASATRGDSPLHF. The DNA of the CDR3 is TGTGCCAGCGCTACCAGGGGTGATTCACCCCTCCACTTT.

This chain joins TRBV19 and TRBJ2-7; D not resolved. V lost 2 bases, J lost 5 bases, and 4 bases lay in between. Germline loops: CDR1 LNHDA, CDR2 SQIVND (reference sequence). This CDR3 has 11 residues. This chain's CDR3 is CASSIQDEQYF. The CDR3 DNA reads as TGTGCCAGTAGTATACAGGACGAGCAGTACTTC.

This chain joins TRBV13 and TRBJ1-4; 7 bases match TRBD1. Trimming at V came to 4 bases and at J to 2 bases, leaving 4 bases not matched to a gene. The CDR3 is 15 amino acids. Germline V gene data show CDR1 as PRHDT and CDR2 as FYEKMQ (reference sequence). CDR3 sequence (DNA): TGTGCCAGCAGCTCCCGACAGGGCACTAATGAAAAACTGTTTTTT. Its translation is CASSSRQGTNEKLFF. The full variable domain, its missing parts supplied by reference TRBV13 and TRBJ1-4, is AAGVIQSPRHLIKEKRETATLKCYPIPRHDTVYWYQQGPGQDPQFLISFYEKMQSDKGSIPDRFSAQQFSDYHSELNMSSLELGDSALYFCASSSRQGTNEKLFFGSGTQLSVL.

This clone was observed a few times. The rearrangement uses TRBV11-2 and TRBJ1-2; no definite D call. Per germline, CDR1 SGHAT and CDR2 FQNNGV. This CDR3 region has 13 residues. V lost 0 bases and J 8 bases, leaving 10 bases between the germline ends. As DNA, the CDR3 is TGTGCCAGCAGCTTAGATGGACTGGTGGGCTACACCTTC. Amino acids: CASSLDGLVGYTF. The whole variable domain, remainder taken from reference TRBV11-2 and TRBJ1-2, is EAGVAQSPRYKIIEKRQSVAFWCNPISGHATLYWYQQILGQGPKLLIQFQNNGVVDDSQLPKDRFSAERLKGVDSTLKIQPAKLEDSAVYLCASSLDGLVGYTFGSGTRLTVV.

The V call is TRBV7-9, the J call TRBJ1-1; D remains unclear. From germline, CDR1 is SEHNR and CDR2 FQNEAQ (reference sequence). The CDR3 spans 14 residues. The V end lost 0 bases, the J end lost 1 base, and 6 bases lay between the germline ends. The CDR3 spells CASSLAAPNTEAFF. The CDR3 DNA is TGTGCCAGCAGCTTAGCTGCACCGAACACTGAAGCTTTCTTT.

The V call is TRBV5-6, the J call TRBJ1-6; TRBD1 aligns across 7 bases. Losses at the gene ends were 3 bases for V and 8 bases for J; bases not matched to a gene: 14. The CDR3 has 17 residues. CDR1 is SGHDT, CDR2 YYEEEE, per germline. As DNA, the CDR3 is TGTGCCAGCAGCTCCTTCGATGGGGACAGTCTCTATTCACCCCTCCACTTT. Protein sequence: CASSSFDGDSLYSPLHF.

The rearrangement joins TRBV2 to TRBJ2-2; D might be TRBD2 (5 bases). V was clipped by 7 bases and J by 4 bases, with 13 bases between them. This CDR3 contains 14 residues. Looked up from germline, CDR1 is SNHLY and CDR2 is FYNNEI. The CDR3 loop is CASTITAGTGELFF. DNA of the CDR3: TGTGCCAGCACTATTACCGCGGGCACCGGGGAGCTGTTTTTT.

The chain is built from TRBV10-3 and TRBJ1-1, with D perhaps matching TRBD1 (5 bases). V was clipped by 6 bases and J by 0 bases, with 14 bases between them. Per the germline V gene, CDR1 is ENHRY and CDR2 is SYGVKD. The CDR3 is 15 amino acids. The CDR3 region is CAISPGRRMNTEAFF. The CDR3 DNA reads as TGTGCCATCAGCCCGGGACGGCGGATGAACACTGAAGCTTTCTTT.

The J gene is TRBJ1-2, the V gene TRBV6-6; D is ambiguous. Germline V lookup: CDR1 MNHNY, CDR2 SVGAGI (reference sequence). The CDR3 runs 14 residues. The ends were cut back, 8 bases at V and 7 bases at J, with 20 bases in the middle. CDR3 sequence reads: CASVRSLGVGGYTF. The DNA of the CDR3 is TGTGCCAGCGTCAGGAGCCTCGGGGTTGGTGGCTACACCTTC.

Worth noting for this clone: Other DNA variants within this sample encode the same CDR3. The genes are TRBV29-1 and TRBJ2-7, with TRBD2 matching 8 bases. Germline assignment: CDR1 SQVTM and CDR2 ANQGSEA. The CDR3 covers 13 residues. With 4 bases clipped from V and 5 bases from J, the junction kept 7 bases outside the gene matches. The CDR3, as DNA: TGCAGCGTTGGGCGGGGGGCGGGTAACGAGCAGTACTTC. Its translation is CSVGRGAGNEQYF.

This sequence joins TRBV7-8 and TRBJ1-5; D remains ambiguous. Trimming took 0 bases from V and 3 from J, leaving 12 bases between them. This CDR3 is built from 16 residues. Germline-derived CDR1 and CDR2 are SGHVS and FQNEAQ. The CDR3 is CASSLAPRTSNQPQHF. The CDR3 bases are TGTGCCAGCAGCTTAGCTCCCAGGACGTCCAATCAGCCCCAGCATTTT. The full variable domain, rest sourced from reference TRBV7-8 and TRBJ1-5, is GAGVSQSPRYKVAKRGQDVALRCDPISGHVSLFWYQQALGQGPEFLTYFQNEAQLDKSGLPSDRFFAERPEGSVSTLKIQRTQQEDSAVYLCASSLAPRTSNQPQHFGDGTRLSIL.

The rearrangement uses TRBV28 and TRBJ2-7, with 8 bases aligning to TRBD1. Trimming removed 7 bases from V and 4 bases from J; junction bases left unmatched: 9. This CDR3 comprises 14 residues. Germline V gene data show CDR1 as MDHEN and CDR2 as SYDVKM. Here the CDR3 reads CASTKRTGTYEQYF. The CDR3 DNA is TGTGCCAGCACCAAAAGGACAGGGACGTACGAGCAGTACTTC. Supplemented by reference TRBV28 and TRBJ2-7, the full variable domain reads DVKVTQSSRYLVKRTGEKVFLECVQDMDHENMFWYRQDPGLGLRLIYFSYDVKMKEKGDIPEGYSVSREKKERFSLILESASTNQTSMYLCASTKRTGTYEQYFGPGTRLTVT.

The J gene is TRBJ2-3, the V gene TRBV14; the D is unclear. Trimming cost V 6 bases and J 5 bases, with 6 bases left between them. CDR1 is SGHDN and CDR2 is FVKESK in the germline V gene. The CDR3 spans 11 residues. Written as DNA, the CDR3 is TGTGCCAGCAGTCGTCAAGATACGCAGTATTTT. Translating gives CASSRQDTQYF.

This chain uses TRBV5-1 with TRBJ1-2, with TRBD1 matching 8 bases. The CDR3 runs 14 residues. The ends lost 0 bases at V and 6 bases at J; junction bases unmatched: 4. CDR1 is SGHRS, CDR2 YFSETQ, per germline. The CDR3 spells CASSLVAGGDGYTF. The CDR3 coding sequence is TGCGCCAGCAGCTTGGTAGCAGGGGGCGATGGCTACACCTTC. Based on the CDR3 plus reference TRBV5-1 and TRBJ1-2, the full variable domain is KAGVTQTPRYLIKTRGQQVTLSCSPISGHRSVSWYQQTPGQGLQFLFEYFSETQRNKGNFPGRFSGRQFSNSRSEMNVSTLELGDSALYLCASSLVAGGDGYTFGSGTRLTVV.

The CDR3 loop is CASSFGPDQPQHF. CDR3 DNA sequence: TGTGCCAGCAGCTTCGGACCAGATCAGCCCCAGCATTTT. J is TRBJ1-5 and V is TRBV7-9, with D hard to call. Trimming removed 3 bases at V and 5 bases at J, with 8 bases between. The CDR3 totals 13 residues. Looked up from germline, CDR1 is SEHNR and CDR2 is FQNEAQ (reference sequence).